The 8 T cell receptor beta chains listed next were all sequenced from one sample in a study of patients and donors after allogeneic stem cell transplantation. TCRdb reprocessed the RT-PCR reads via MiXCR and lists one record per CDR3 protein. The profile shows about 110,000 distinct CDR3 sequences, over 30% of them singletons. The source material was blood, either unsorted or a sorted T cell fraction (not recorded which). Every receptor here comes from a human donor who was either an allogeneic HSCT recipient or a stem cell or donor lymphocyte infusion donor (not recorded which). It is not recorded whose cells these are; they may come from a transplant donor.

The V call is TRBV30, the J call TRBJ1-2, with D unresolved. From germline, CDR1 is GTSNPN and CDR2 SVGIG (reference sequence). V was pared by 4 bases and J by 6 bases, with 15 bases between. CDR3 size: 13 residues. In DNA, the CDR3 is TGTGCCTGGAACAACCAGAGGCAGGATGGCTACACCTTC. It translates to CAWNNQRQDGYTF.

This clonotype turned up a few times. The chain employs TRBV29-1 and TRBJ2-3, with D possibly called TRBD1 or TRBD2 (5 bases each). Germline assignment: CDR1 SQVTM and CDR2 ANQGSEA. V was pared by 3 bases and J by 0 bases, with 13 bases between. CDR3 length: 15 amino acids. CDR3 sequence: CSVEWDRASTDTQYF. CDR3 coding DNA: TGCAGCGTTGAGTGGGACCGTGCTAGCACAGATACGCAGTATTTT.

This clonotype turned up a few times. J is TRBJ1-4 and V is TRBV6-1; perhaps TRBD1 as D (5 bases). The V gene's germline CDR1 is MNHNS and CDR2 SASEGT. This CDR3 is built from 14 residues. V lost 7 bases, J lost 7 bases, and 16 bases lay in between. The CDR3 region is CASTQRGGSEKLFF. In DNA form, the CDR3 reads TGTGCCAGCACCCAACGGGGGGGTAGTGAAAAACTGTTTTTT.

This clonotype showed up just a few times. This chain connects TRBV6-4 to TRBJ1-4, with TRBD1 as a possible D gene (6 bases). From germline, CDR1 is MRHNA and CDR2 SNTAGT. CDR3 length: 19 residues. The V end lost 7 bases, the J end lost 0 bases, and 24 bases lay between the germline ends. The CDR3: CASNLRGRTRVATNEKLFF. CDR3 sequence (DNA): TGTGCCAGCAACCTCAGGGGTCGGACGCGAGTTGCAACTAATGAAAAACTGTTTTTT.

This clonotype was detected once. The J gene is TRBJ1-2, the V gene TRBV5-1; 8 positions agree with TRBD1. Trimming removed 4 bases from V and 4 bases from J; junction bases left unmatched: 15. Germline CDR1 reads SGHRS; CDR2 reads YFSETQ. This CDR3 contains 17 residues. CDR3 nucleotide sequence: TGCGCCAGCAGCCCGCGGTTGGTCTGGGACAGGAGCTATGGCTACACCTTC. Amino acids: CASSPRLVWDRSYGYTF.

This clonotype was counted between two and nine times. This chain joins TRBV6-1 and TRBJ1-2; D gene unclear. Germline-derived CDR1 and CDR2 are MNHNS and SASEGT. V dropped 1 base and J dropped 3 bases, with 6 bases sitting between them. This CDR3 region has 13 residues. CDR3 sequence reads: CASSEVRDYGYTF. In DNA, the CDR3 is TGTGCCAGCAGTGAAGTCCGGGACTATGGCTACACCTTC.

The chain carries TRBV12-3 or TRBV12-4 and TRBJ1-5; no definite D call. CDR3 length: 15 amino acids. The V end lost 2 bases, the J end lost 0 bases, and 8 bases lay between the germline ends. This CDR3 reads CASSLYVNSNQPQHF. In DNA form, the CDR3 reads TGTGCCAGCAGTTTATACGTAAATAGCAATCAGCCCCAGCATTTT.

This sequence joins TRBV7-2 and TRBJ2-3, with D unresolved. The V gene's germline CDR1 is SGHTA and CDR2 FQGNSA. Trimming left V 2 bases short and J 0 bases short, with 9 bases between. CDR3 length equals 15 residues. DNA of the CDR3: TGTGCCAGCAGCTTAAAGGGCCCTAGCACAGATACGCAGTATTTT. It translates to CASSLKGPSTDTQYF.